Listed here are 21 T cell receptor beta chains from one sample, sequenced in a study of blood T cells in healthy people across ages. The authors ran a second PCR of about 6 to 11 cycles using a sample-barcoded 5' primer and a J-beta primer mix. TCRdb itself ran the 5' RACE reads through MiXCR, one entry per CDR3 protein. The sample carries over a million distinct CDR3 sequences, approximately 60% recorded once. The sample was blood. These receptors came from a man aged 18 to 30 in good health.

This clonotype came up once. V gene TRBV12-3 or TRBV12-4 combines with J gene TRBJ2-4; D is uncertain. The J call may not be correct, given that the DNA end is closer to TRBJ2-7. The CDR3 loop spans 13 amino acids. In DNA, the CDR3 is TGTGCCAGCGGGTCGATCCAAAGCTACGAGCAGTACTTC. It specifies CASGSIQSYEQYF.

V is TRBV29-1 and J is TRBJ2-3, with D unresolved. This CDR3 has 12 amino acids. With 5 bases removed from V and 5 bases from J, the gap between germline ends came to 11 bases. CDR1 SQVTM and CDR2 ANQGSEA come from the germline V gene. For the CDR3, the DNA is TGCAGCGTTTTCGCGGTCGGAGATACGCAGTATTTT. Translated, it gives CSVFAVGDTQYF.

CDR3 DNA sequence: TGTGCCAGCAGCTTAGCCATCGGGACAGGAGAGAATGGCTACACCTTC. Translation: CASSLAIGTGENGYTF. The V call is TRBV7-9, the J call TRBJ1-2; 8 positions agree with TRBD1. CDR1 is SEHNR, CDR2 FQNEAQ, per germline (reference sequence). The V and J ends lost 0 bases and 6 bases, in that order; junction bases with no gene match: 9. This CDR3 is built from 16 residues.

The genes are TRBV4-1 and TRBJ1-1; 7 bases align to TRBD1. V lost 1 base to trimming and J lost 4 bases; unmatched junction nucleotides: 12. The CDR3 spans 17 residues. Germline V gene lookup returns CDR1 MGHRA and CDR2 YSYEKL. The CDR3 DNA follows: TGCGCCAGCAGCCAAGGGACAGGCAAGATCCGAGGCACTGAAGCTTTCTTT. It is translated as CASSQGTGKIRGTEAFF.

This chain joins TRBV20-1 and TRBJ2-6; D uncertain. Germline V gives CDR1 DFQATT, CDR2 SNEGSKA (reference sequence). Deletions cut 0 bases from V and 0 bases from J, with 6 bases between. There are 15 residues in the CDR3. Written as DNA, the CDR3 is TGCAGTGCTAGAGACCCGGACTCTGGGGCCAACGTCCTGACTTTC. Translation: CSARDPDSGANVLTF.

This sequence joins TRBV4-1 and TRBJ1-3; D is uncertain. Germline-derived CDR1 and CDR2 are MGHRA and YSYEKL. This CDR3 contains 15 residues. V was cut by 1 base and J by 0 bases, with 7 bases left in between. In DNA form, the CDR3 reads TGCGCCAGCAGCCAAGTTGGCCTCTCTGGAAACACCATATATTTT. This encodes CASSQVGLSGNTIYF.

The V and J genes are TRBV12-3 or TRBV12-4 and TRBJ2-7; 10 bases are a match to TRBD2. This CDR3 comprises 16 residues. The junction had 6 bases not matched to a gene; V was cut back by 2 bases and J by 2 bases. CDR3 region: CASSLWLAGDPYEQYF. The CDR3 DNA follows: TGTGCCAGCAGTTTATGGCTAGCGGGGGATCCCTACGAGCAGTACTTC.

CDR3 region: CASSSLGLQQGNQPQHF. As DNA, the CDR3 is TGTGCCAGCAGTTCCCTGGGACTGCAGCAGGGCAATCAGCCCCAGCATTTT. The chain joins TRBV28 to TRBJ1-5; possibly TRBD1 for D (5 bases). This CDR3 has 17 amino acids. V was trimmed by 4 bases and J by 2 bases, leaving 18 bases between them. In germline, CDR1 is MDHEN, CDR2 SYDVKM.

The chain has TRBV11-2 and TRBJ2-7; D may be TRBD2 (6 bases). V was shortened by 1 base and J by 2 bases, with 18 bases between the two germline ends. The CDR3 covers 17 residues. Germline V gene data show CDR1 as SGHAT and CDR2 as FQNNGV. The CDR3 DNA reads TGTGCCAGCAGCTTAGGTCACCAAAGCGGGTTTACCTACGAGCAGTACTTC. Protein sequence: CASSLGHQSGFTYEQYF.

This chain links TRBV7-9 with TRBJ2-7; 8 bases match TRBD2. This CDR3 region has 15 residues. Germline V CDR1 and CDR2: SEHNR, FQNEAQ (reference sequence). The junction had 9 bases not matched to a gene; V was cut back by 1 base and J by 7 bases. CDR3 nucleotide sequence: TGTGCCAGCAGCTTAGTAGCGGGGTTCTCCAATGAGCAGTACTTC. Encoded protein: CASSLVAGFSNEQYF. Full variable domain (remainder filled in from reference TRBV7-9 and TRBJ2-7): DTGVSQNPRHKITKRGQNVTFRCDPISEHNRLYWYRQTLGQGPEFLTYFQNEAQLEKSRLLSDRFSAERPKGSFSTLEIQRTEQGDSAMYLCASSLVAGFSNEQYFGPGTRLTVT.

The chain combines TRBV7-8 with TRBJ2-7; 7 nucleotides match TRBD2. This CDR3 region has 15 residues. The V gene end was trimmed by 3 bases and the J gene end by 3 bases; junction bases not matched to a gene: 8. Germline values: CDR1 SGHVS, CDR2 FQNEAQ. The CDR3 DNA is TGTGCCAGCAGCTTCATGGCGGGGGACGGCTACGAGCAGTACTTC. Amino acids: CASSFMAGDGYEQYF.

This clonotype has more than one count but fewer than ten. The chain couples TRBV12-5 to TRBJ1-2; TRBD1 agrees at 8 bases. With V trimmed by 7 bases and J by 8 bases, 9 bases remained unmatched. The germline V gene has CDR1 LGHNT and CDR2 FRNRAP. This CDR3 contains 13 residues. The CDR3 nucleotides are TGTGCTAGTGTCGACAGGGGTATAGGAGGCTACACCTTC. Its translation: CASVDRGIGGYTF.

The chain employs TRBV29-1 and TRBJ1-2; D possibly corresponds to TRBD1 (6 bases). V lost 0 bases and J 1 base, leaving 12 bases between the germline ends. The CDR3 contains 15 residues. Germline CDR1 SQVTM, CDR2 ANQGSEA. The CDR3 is CSVEDRGGLNYGYTF. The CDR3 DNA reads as TGCAGCGTTGAAGATCGTGGGGGGCTTAACTATGGCTACACCTTC.

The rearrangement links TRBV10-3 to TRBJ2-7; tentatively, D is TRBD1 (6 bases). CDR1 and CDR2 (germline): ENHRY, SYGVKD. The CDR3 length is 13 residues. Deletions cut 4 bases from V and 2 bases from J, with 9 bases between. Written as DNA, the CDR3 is TGTGCCATCAGTGCCCGGGACACCTACGAGCAGTACTTC. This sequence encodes CAISARDTYEQYF.

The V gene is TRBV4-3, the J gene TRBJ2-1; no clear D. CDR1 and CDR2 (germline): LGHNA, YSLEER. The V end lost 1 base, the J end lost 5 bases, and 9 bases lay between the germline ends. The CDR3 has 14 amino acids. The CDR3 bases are TGCGCCAGCAGCCAAGTACGTCAGGACAATGAGCAGTTCTTC. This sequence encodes CASSQVRQDNEQFF.

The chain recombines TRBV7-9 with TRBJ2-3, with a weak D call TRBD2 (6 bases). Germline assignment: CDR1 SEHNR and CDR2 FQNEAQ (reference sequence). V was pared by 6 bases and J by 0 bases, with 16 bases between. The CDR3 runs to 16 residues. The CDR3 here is CASSSGTDASTDTQYF. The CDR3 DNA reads TGTGCCAGCAGTTCCGGGACTGATGCTAGCACAGATACGCAGTATTTT. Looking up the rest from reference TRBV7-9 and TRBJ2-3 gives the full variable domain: DTGVSQNPRHKITKRGQNVTFRCDPISEHNRLYWYRQTLGQGPEFLTYFQNEAQLEKSRLLSDRFSAERPKGSFSTLEIQRTEQGDSAMYLCASSSGTDASTDTQYFGPGTRLTVL.

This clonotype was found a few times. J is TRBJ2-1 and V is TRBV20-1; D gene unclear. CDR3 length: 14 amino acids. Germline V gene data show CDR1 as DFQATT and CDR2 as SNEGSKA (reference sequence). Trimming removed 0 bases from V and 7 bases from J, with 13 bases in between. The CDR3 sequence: CSARDVGSGNEQFF. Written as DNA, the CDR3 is TGCAGTGCTAGAGATGTGGGTAGTGGGAATGAGCAGTTCTTC.

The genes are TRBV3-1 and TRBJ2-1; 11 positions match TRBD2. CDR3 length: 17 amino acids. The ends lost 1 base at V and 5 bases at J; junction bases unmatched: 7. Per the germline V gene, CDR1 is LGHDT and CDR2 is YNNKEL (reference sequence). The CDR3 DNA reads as TGTGCCAGCAGCCAAGCCCTTAGCGGGGGGGCCCACAATGAGCAGTTCTTC. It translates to CASSQALSGGAHNEQFF.

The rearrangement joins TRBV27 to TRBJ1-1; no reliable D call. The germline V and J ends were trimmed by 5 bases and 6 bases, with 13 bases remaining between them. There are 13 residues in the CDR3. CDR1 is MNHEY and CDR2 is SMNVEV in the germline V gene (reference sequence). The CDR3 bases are TGTGCCAGCAGTATCATGCTGTCGGCTGAAGCTTTCTTT. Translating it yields CASSIMLSAEAFF.

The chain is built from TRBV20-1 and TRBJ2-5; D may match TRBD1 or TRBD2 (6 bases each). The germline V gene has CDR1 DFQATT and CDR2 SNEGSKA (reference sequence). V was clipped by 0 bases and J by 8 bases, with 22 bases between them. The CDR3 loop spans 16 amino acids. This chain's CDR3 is CSARDGGPLPGVTQYF. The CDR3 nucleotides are TGCAGTGCTAGAGATGGGGGGCCCTTACCCGGAGTAACCCAGTACTTC.

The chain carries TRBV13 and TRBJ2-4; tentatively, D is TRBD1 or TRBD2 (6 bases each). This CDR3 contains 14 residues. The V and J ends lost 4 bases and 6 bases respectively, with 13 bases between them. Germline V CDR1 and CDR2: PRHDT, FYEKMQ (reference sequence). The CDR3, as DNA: TGTGCCAGCAGCTACCAGGAGGGGGGAAACATTCAGTACTTC. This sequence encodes CASSYQEGGNIQYF.